This T cell receptor (beta chain) was profiled in a study of T cell responses to AZD1222 COVID-19 vaccine (dated by TCRdb to the early 2020s). Study-level background: AZD1222 recipients given second doses at about 4 weeks or at about 12 weeks were pooled, since spike-specific TCR depth and breadth were not found to differ between the two schedules. A total of about 240 trial participants underwent TCR sequencing, of whom about 200 received two doses of AZD1222 and around 25 received two doses of the MenACWY control vaccine. Enrollment into the trials was organized by age into subgroups of 18-55, 56-69 and 70-plus years, and those subgroups contained about 160, 30 and 59 TCR-sequenced participants, respectively. Results and caveats for the whole study, not just this receptor: Only five or six AZD1222 recipients were SARS-CoV-2 seropositive at baseline, limiting conclusions about previously exposed vaccinees. Reportedly, almost half of the unique spike-specific TCRs recognized epitopes lying outside the regions that are mutated in the B.1.351 and B.1.1.7 variants. A significant rise in spike-specific TCR breadth and depth was observed after two AZD1222 doses relative to day 0 and relative to MenACWY recipients. Because no day 14 peak-response samples were available, repertoires were characterized only after the peak T cell response. Participants were mostly white British, with more females than males. The authors suggested clonal diversity may have been underestimated. In the small 56-69-year group, the increase in depth fell short of significance, most likely because of low power. CD4 TCRs associated with the vaccine covered the entire spike protein, and the dominant responses were in regions 160-218 and 743-854.

As for this clone: Its target antigen remains unknown. No much larger clonotype is one base removed from it; base qualities were not supplied.

The CDR3 regions of human TCRbeta chains were analyzed by immunosequencing. The authors processed their data as follows. TCRs in the repertoires were compared against a reference library of SARS-CoV-2-specific TCRs that had been generated with the MIRA antigen-specificity platform. Breadth was defined as the fraction of unique TCRs that were SARS-CoV-2-associated, and depth was defined as the fraction of total T cells that were SARS-CoV-2-associated. Using the MIRA data, each spike-specific TCR was mapped to the spike region that the TCR reacts to and placed in a CD4 or CD8 class. Log10-transformed breadth and depth values were compared by one-way ANOVA with Sidak's multiple comparisons tests. TCRdb's version of the immuneACCESS table is confined to in-frame rearrangements and falls short of the full clone set. An unresolved V gene accounts for under half of the shortfall where checked; the remainder is of unknown origin. Clone size and the V and J calls come from that table; the DNA yielded D and trimming. For this sample there are over 120,000 clones; 90% to 95% appear just once. About 9.1% of the sample goes to the ten largest clones.

The time point label of this sample denotes: baseline before first vaccination. The vaccinee samples were drawn from two UK trials, COV001 and COV002, one of which was a single-blind randomized controlled phase 2/3 trial testing AZD1222 (ChAdOx1 nCoV-19) in healthy adults. For TCRbeta chain sequencing, PBMC samples were collected from trial participants at day 0 and at day 28 after the second dose. The CDR3 sequence holds 12 residues, the cysteine and phenylalanine included. The kept DNA is CDR3 alone, 36 bases in frame from the first base. CDR1 KGHSH and CDR2 LQKENI are derived from the germline V gene. V is pared back by 3 bases and J by 8 bases, with 8 bases lying between the germline termini.

The V and J genes are TRBV18 and TRBJ2-1, with TRBD1 as a weak D call on 6 bases. The clonotype originates from an adult in good health. The input for sequencing was peripheral blood, taken on day 0 of AZD1222 vaccination. The bases read TGTGCCAGCTCACCCACAGGGTATGAGCAGTTCTTC. This gives the protein CASSPTGYEQFF.